Following are 29 T cell receptor beta chains from one sample sequenced in a study of TIL therapy for anti-PD-1-resistant metastatic lung cancer. Documented time point: pre-treatment sample, taken before nivolumab and TIL therapy. The libraries were made with immunoSEQ v3. Produced via immunoSEQ multiplex PCR; TCRdb's table is partial and in-frame only. Altogether about 32,000 clones are present, about 79% being singletons, with the ten largest covering less than 3%. The sample in question was blood, obtained at baseline. These receptors were obtained from a woman aged 25-85 years with non-small cell lung cancer.

The chain links TRBV27 to TRBJ2-1, with D hard to call. The germline CDR1 and CDR2 sequences are MNHEY and SMNVEV (reference sequence). CDR3 length: 13 residues. V lost 5 bases, J lost 12 bases, and 17 bases lay in between. This CDR3 is CASSPDPDLGQFF. In nucleotides, the CDR3 is TGTGCCAGCAGTCCGGACCCGGACCTGGGGCAGTTCTTC.

The chain links TRBV6-4 to TRBJ2-3, with D maybe TRBD2 (5 bases). The V gene lost 2 bases and the J gene lost 4 bases, with 13 bases spanning the gap. The CDR3 is made up of 15 amino acids. Germline values: CDR1 MRHNA, CDR2 SNTAGT. Written as DNA, the CDR3 is TGTGCCAGCAGTGACACGGCGGGCGGAGCAGATACGCAGTATTTT. Translating it yields CASSDTAGGADTQYF.

In DNA form, the CDR3 reads TGTGCCAGCAGTCGGGACAGGTGGAACACTGAAGCTTTCTTT. Translated, it gives CASSRDRWNTEAFF. The chain carries TRBV7-2 and TRBJ1-1; 8 nucleotides line up with TRBD1. The CDR3 totals 14 residues. CDR1 and CDR2 (germline): SGHTA, FQGNSA. J lost 1 base, V lost 6 bases, and 4 bases had no gene match. The entire variable domain, with the rest obtained from reference TRBV7-2 and TRBJ1-1, is as follows: GAGVSQSPSNKVTEKGKDVELRCDPISGHTALYWYRQSLGQGLEFLIYFQGNSAPDKSGLPSDRFSAERTGGSVSTLTIQRTQQEDSAVYLCASSRDRWNTEAFFGQGTRLTVV.

The chain couples TRBV18 to TRBJ2-5; D unresolved. The germline V gene encodes CDR1 KGHSH and CDR2 LQKENI. The CDR3 runs to 13 residues. Trimming removed 4 bases from V and 5 bases from J, with 11 bases in between. The CDR3 coding sequence is TGTGCCAGCTCACAGACCAACCTCGAGACCCAGTACTTC. This encodes CASSQTNLETQYF.

The chain recombines TRBV4-2 with TRBJ2-7; 7 nucleotides line up with TRBD1. V lost 2 bases to trimming and J lost 2 bases; unmatched junction nucleotides: 6. Germline V gene data show CDR1 as LGHNA and CDR2 as YNFKEQ. This CDR3 region has 15 residues. CDR3 coding DNA: TGTGCCAGCAGCCAACCGACAGGGAAAGCCTACGAGCAGTACTTC. This gives the protein CASSQPTGKAYEQYF.

This chain uses TRBV29-1 with TRBJ2-5; tentatively, D is TRBD2 (5 bases). This CDR3 region has 13 residues. Trimming shortened V by 4 bases and J by 5 bases, and 14 bases separated the two germline ends. Germline CDR1 and CDR2: SQVTM and ANQGSEA. CDR3 nucleotide sequence: TGCAGCGTTGGGGTGAATAGAGGGGAGACCCAGTACTTC. It is translated as CSVGVNRGETQYF. The full variable domain, its missing parts supplied by reference TRBV29-1 and TRBJ2-5, is SAVISQKPSRDICQRGTSLTIQCQVDSQVTMMFWYRQQPGQSLTLIATANQGSEATYESGFVIDKFPISRPNLTFSTLTVSNMSPEDSSIYLCSVGVNRGETQYFGPGTRLLVL.

This clone showed up just a few times. V gene TRBV29-1 combines with J gene TRBJ1-1, with D perhaps TRBD1 (5 bases). Germline V gene sequence: CDR1 SQVTM, CDR2 ANQGSEA. V gave up 7 bases and J gave up 4 bases, with 10 bases separating them. The CDR3 runs to 11 residues. CDR3 DNA: TGCAGCGCGTCCCAGGGCACTGAAGCTTTCTTT. This encodes CSASQGTEAFF.

The count of this clone is one. The chain joins TRBV5-4 to TRBJ2-7, with TRBD1 matching over 11 bases. The V gene's germline CDR1 is SGHNT and CDR2 YYREEE (reference sequence). Trimming removed 4 bases from V and 3 bases from J; junction bases left unmatched: 3. The CDR3 has 14 residues. CDR3 in DNA: TGTGCCAGCAGCCGGGGACAGGGGGTCTACGAGCAGTACTTC. The encoded protein is CASSRGQGVYEQYF.

The chain employs TRBV7-8 and TRBJ2-7, with D uncertain. Germline-derived CDR1 and CDR2 are SGHVS and FQNEAQ. The length of the CDR3 is 14 residues. Trimming cost V 5 bases and J 2 bases, with 13 bases left between them. For the CDR3, the DNA is TGTGCCAGCAGCCAAGGGCGGCTTACCTACGAGCAGTACTTC. It codes for CASSQGRLTYEQYF.

The chain couples TRBV11-2 to TRBJ2-3, with 10 bases that match TRBD1. Germline CDR1 and CDR2: SGHAT and FQNNGV. This CDR3 is 15 amino acids long. V lost 5 bases to trimming and J lost 1 base; unmatched junction nucleotides: 3. CDR3 bases: TGTGCCAGCAGCACTGGGACAGGGGGCACAGATACGCAGTATTTT. Protein product: CASSTGTGGTDTQYF.

The chain links TRBV5-4 to TRBJ2-1; a possible D gene is TRBD2 (6 bases). The CDR3 length is 14 residues. Per germline, CDR1 SGHNT and CDR2 YYREEE (reference sequence). V gave up 3 bases and J gave up 5 bases, with 12 bases separating them. DNA for the CDR3: TGTGCCAGCAGCTCACGGGACTCGAACAATGAGCAGTTCTTC. Translating it yields CASSSRDSNNEQFF.

V usage is TRBV9 and J usage is TRBJ2-2; maybe TRBD1 (6 bases). The CDR3 is 16 residues long. Trimming took 3 bases from V and 0 from J, leaving 12 bases between them. CDR1 is SGDLS, CDR2 YYNGEE, per germline. This chain's CDR3 is CASSDDRRSNTGELFF. The CDR3 bases are TGTGCCAGCAGCGATGACAGGAGATCGAACACCGGGGAGCTGTTTTTT.

This clone was picked up one time. This chain uses TRBV5-1 with TRBJ2-3, with a weak D call TRBD2 (5 bases). Between the trimmed V and J ends, which lost 1 base and 4 bases, there was a span of 13 bases. Germline CDR1 and CDR2: SGHRS and YFSETQ. The CDR3 is 15 amino acids. The CDR3 DNA reads as TGCGCCAGCAGCTTGCAAGCGGATGCTGCAGATACGCAGTATTTT. Translating gives CASSLQADAADTQYF.

This clone has only a few counts. The junction departs from the called germline gene at one end, perhaps through a read error. CDR3 sequence reads: CASSGRFLNDGYTF. The CDR3 nucleotides read TGTGCCAGCAGTGGGAGATTTCTTAACGATGGCTACACCTTC. The rearrangement joins TRBV2 to TRBJ1-2; D gene ambiguous. CDR1 and CDR2 (germline): SNHLY, FYNNEI. There are 14 residues in the CDR3. Variable domain in full (rest from reference TRBV2 and TRBJ1-2): EPEVTQTPSHQVTQMGQEVILRCVPISNHLYFYWYRQILGQKVEFLVSFYNNEISEKSEIFDDQFSVERPDGSNFTLKIRSTKLEDSAMYFCASSGRFLNDGYTFGSGTRLTVV.

This clone was seen just once. The rearrangement joins TRBV5-4 to TRBJ2-7, with D perhaps TRBD1 or TRBD2 (5 bases each). This CDR3 region has 13 residues. V was shortened by 9 bases and J by 1 base, with 14 bases between the two germline ends. The germline V gene has CDR1 SGHNT and CDR2 YYREEE (reference sequence). The CDR3 here is CATRQGVSYEQYF. CDR3 nucleotides: TGTGCCACACGTCAGGGAGTATCCTACGAGCAGTACTTC.

CDR3 loop: CATRQGRTEAFF. The CDR3 bases are TGTGCCACCCGACAGGGTCGCACTGAAGCTTTCTTT. The chain recombines TRBV6-1 with TRBJ1-1; 7 nucleotides align to TRBD1. Germline V lookup: CDR1 MNHNS, CDR2 SASEGT. The length of the CDR3 is 12 residues. With V trimmed by 10 bases and J by 4 bases, 6 bases remained unmatched.

This chain connects TRBV27 to TRBJ2-3; D is unresolved. Deletions cut 6 bases from V and 1 base from J, with 11 bases between. Germline CDR1 MNHEY, CDR2 SMNVEV (reference sequence). The CDR3 is 14 amino acids. CDR3 sequence reads: CASRGPLGTDTQYF. The CDR3, as DNA: TGTGCCAGCAGAGGACCTCTTGGCACAGATACGCAGTATTTT.

In this sample, this clone turned up a few times. This chain links TRBV30 with TRBJ2-7; 14 bases are shared with TRBD2. Germline V lookup: CDR1 GTSNPN, CDR2 SVGIG (reference sequence). Trimming cost V 8 bases and J 6 bases; bases outside gene matches: 3. There are 12 residues in the CDR3. This CDR3 is CAGTSGRGEQYF. DNA of the CDR3: TGTGCCGGGACTAGCGGGAGAGGCGAGCAGTACTTC.

The chain's CDR3 is CASSLVTGDSSYEQYF. CDR3 DNA: TGTGCCAGCAGCTTAGTTACAGGGGACAGCTCCTACGAGCAGTACTTC. The genes are TRBV7-8 and TRBJ2-7; TRBD1 matches at 7 bases. The CDR3 spans 16 residues. V trimming: 1 base; J trimming: 0 bases; junction bases outside the gene matches: 6. In germline, CDR1 is SGHVS, CDR2 FQNEAQ.

This chain connects TRBV6-1 to TRBJ2-6, with D perhaps matching TRBD1 (5 bases). The CDR3 is 16 residues long. The germline V gene encodes CDR1 MNHNS and CDR2 SASEGT. Trimming stripped 3 bases from V and 4 bases from J, with 13 bases between. The CDR3 DNA reads TGTGCCAGCAGTGATCCTCAGGGCTCCGGGGCCAACGTCCTGACTTTC. This translates into CASSDPQGSGANVLTF.

In this sample, this clone turned up a few times. This chain joins TRBV12-5 and TRBJ1-5; 10 nucleotides agree with TRBD1. Unmatched junction bases numbered 17, after V lost 6 bases and J lost 0 bases. CDR1 and CDR2 (germline): LGHNT, FRNRAP. CDR3 length equals 20 residues. CDR3 in amino acids: CASGPPGGTGVVGSNQPQHF. The CDR3 nucleotides read TGTGCTAGTGGCCCCCCTGGGGGGACAGGGGTTGTGGGTAGCAATCAGCCCCAGCATTTT. Full variable domain (outside the CDR3, taken from reference TRBV12-5 and TRBJ1-5): DARVTQTPRHKVTEMGQEVTMRCQPILGHNTVFWYRQTMMQGLELLAYFRNRAPLDDSGMPKDRFSAEMPDATLATLKIQPSEPRDSAVYFCASGPPGGTGVVGSNQPQHFGDGTRLSIL.

This chain links TRBV5-1 with TRBJ2-5; no clear D gene. V lost 3 bases and J lost 2, with 8 bases in between. The CDR3 runs 13 residues. CDR1 is SGHRS, CDR2 YFSETQ, per germline. The CDR3 bases are TGCGCCAGCAGCTCTACTGGGCAAGAGACCCAGTACTTC. Protein product: CASSSTGQETQYF. Filled out from reference TRBV5-1 and TRBJ2-5, the complete variable domain reads KAGVTQTPRYLIKTRGQQVTLSCSPISGHRSVSWYQQTPGQGLQFLFEYFSETQRNKGNFPGRFSGRQFSNSRSEMNVSTLELGDSALYLCASSSTGQETQYFGPGTRLLVL.

The V gene is TRBV29-1, the J gene TRBJ2-2; 7 bases align to TRBD1. J lost 4 bases, V lost 3 bases, and 8 bases had no gene match. The germline V gene encodes CDR1 SQVTM and CDR2 ANQGSEA. CDR3 length equals 15 residues. CDR3: CSVEDTGVATGELFF. The CDR3 DNA reads as TGCAGCGTTGAGGATACAGGGGTTGCCACCGGGGAGCTGTTTTTT.

Details on this clone: An end of the junction does not agree with germline; a read error may underlie this. The chain is built from TRBV29-1 and TRBJ1-6, with D tentatively TRBD1 (5 bases). The CDR3 is 15 amino acids. The germline V gene encodes CDR1 SQVTM and CDR2 ANQGSEA. Here the CDR3 DNA reads TGCAGCGTCCAATGGGGCGGAGATATTAATTCACCCTTCCACTTT. Translated, it gives CSVQWGGDINSPFHF. The whole variable domain, filled in from reference TRBV29-1 and TRBJ1-6, reads SAVISQKPSRDICQRGTSLTIQCQVDSQVTMMFWYRQQPGQSLTLIATANQGSEATYESGFVIDKFPISRPNLTFSTLTVSNMSPEDSSIYLCSVQWGGDINSPFHFGNGTRLTVT.

The chain has TRBV2 and TRBJ1-1; D remains unclear. Germline V gives CDR1 SNHLY, CDR2 FYNNEI. The CDR3 has 13 residues. Trimming took off 8 bases at V and 1 base at J, with 11 bases between the two ends. CDR3 region: CASSTTENTEAFF. The CDR3 DNA reads as TGTGCCAGCTCCACCACAGAGAACACTGAAGCTTTCTTT.

The chain joins TRBV4-2 to TRBJ2-5; D unresolved. The V end lost 0 bases, the J end lost 1 base, and 9 bases lay between the germline ends. Looked up from germline, CDR1 is LGHNA and CDR2 is YNFKEQ. This CDR3 region has 15 residues. CDR3: CASSQELHAQETQYF. As DNA, the CDR3 is TGTGCCAGCAGCCAAGAACTTCATGCCCAAGAGACCCAGTACTTC.

The chain is built from TRBV19 and TRBJ1-2; possible D gene TRBD1, 6 bases. V shed 6 bases and J shed 3 bases, with 14 bases lying between them. In germline, CDR1 is LNHDA, CDR2 SQIVND (reference sequence). The CDR3 loop spans 14 amino acids. In DNA, the CDR3 is TGTGCCAGTAGGAAGCCAGGGGAGGACTATGGCTACACCTTC. Translating gives CASRKPGEDYGYTF.

The rearrangement joins TRBV6-5 to TRBJ1-2; weak D call: TRBD1 (5 bases). CDR3 length: 14 amino acids. The germline gives CDR1 MNHEY, CDR2 SVGAGI. Trimming removed 2 bases from V and 4 bases from J, with 11 bases in between. CDR3 nucleotides: TGTGCCAGCAGTTACGGTTCGGGGACCTATGGCTACACCTTC. Protein product: CASSYGSGTYGYTF.

This clone was detected a few times. The chain links TRBV30 to TRBJ1-4; 9 bases are a match to TRBD1. The CDR3 sequence is 14 residues long. Germline values: CDR1 GTSNPN, CDR2 SVGIG (reference sequence). With V trimmed by 3 bases and J by 8 bases, 7 bases remained unmatched. CDR3: CAWSAGTGWEKLFF. Written as DNA, the CDR3 is TGTGCCTGGAGCGCCGGGACAGGGTGGGAAAAACTGTTTTTT.